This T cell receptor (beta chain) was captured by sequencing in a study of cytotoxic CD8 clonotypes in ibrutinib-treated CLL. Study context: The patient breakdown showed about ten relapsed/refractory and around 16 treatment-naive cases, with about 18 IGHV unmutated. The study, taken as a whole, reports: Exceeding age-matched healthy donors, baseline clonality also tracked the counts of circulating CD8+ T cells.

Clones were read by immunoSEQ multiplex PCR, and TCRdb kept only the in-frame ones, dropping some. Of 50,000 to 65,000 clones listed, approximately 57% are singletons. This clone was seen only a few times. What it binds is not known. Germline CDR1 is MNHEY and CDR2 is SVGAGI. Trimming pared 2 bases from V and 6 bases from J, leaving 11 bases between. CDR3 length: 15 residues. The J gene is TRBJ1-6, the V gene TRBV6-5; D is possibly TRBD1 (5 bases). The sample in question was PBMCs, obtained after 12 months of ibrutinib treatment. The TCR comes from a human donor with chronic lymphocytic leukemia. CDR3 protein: CASSYDSPGNSPLHF. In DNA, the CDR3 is TGTGCCAGCAGTTACGACAGCCCTGGTAATTCACCCCTCCACTTT.